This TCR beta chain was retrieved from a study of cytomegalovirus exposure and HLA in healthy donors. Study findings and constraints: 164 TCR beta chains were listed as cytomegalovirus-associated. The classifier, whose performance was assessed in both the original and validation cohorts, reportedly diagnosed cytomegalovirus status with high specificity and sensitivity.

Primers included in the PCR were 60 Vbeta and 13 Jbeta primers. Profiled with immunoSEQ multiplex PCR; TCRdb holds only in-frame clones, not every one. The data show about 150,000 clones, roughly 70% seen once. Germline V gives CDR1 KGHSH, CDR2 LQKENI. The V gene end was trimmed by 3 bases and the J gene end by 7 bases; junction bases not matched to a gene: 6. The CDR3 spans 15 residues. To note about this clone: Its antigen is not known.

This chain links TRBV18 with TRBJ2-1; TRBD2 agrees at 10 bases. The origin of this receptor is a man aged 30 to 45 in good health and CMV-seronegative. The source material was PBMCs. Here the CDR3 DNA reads TGTGCCAGCTCACCCCCTAGCGGGGGCGTGAATGAGCAGTTCTTC. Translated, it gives CASSPPSGGVNEQFF.